This T cell receptor (beta chain) stems from a study of T cells in women clearing cervical HPV infection. Study-wide background: Blood came at first lesion visit for cases, post-clearance for controls. Case blood was drawn a median approximately five months after lesion detection.

Germline V CDR1 and CDR2: SGHRS, YFSETQ. V lost 3 bases to trimming and J lost 6 bases, with 12 bases between them. The CDR3 has 14 amino acids. Average input was about 1.2 ug genomic DNA for immunoSEQ TCR beta CDR3 amplification. Measured with immunoSEQ multiplex PCR; TCRdb has only the in-frame clones, and not every one. This repertoire includes 20,000 to 25,000 clones. With regard to this clone: Coverage ceases 3 residues before the CDR3 finishes, and the germline J gene fills in the end.

The rearrangement uses TRBV5-1 and TRBJ2-2; a possible D gene is TRBD2 (6 bases). Sequenced: blood buffy coat. The sequence derives from a woman between 18 and 70 years old with a cervical HPV16 infection that either progressed to CIN3+ or cleared (not recorded which). The CDR3 here is CASSSGVKPGELFF. CDR3 bases read: TGCGCCAGCAGCTCGGGGGTTAAACCCGGGGAG.